The clone carrying this TCR beta chain was seen a few times. Authors' methods: Researchers report that nucleated cell counts were estimated from reference gene primer amplification. Profiled with immunoSEQ multiplex PCR; TCRdb holds only in-frame clones, not every one. The DNA was the basis for D and trimming; V, J and clone size are from that table. The repertoire consists of approximately 70,000 clones, with just over 70% occurring once and the leading ten covering around half. Individuals aged about 18 to 90 years were recruited from fewer than 30 US areas. V shed 4 bases and J 5 bases; nucleotides not matched to a gene: 5. The CDR3 spans 14 residues. Germline loops: CDR1 SGHDT, CDR2 YYEEEE. This sample is drawn from a study of blood T cell repertoires in COVID-19. Turning to the study itself: Italy, Spain and the United States were the sources of the convalescent and acute COVID-19 samples. T cells, B-cell-depleted T cells, or PBMCs provided the cDNA or gDNA that served as material.

The sample consisted of PBMCs or T cells enriched from blood (not recorded which). The clonotype comes from an older woman who had been exposed to COVID-19. V and J are TRBV5-6 and TRBJ1-4; TRBD1 aligns across 7 bases. The CDR3 protein is CASSTGQLNEKLFF. The DNA of the CDR3 is TGTGCCAGCAGCACGGGACAGTTAAATGAAAAACTGTTTTTT.